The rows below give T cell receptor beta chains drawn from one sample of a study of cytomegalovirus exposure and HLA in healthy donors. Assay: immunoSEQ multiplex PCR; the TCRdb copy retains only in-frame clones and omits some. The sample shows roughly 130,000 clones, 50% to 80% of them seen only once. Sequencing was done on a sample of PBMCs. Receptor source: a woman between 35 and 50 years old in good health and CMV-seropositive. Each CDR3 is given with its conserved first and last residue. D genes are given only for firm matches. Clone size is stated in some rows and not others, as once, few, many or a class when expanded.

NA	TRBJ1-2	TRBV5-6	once	CASSLGAVSYGYTF	TGTGCCAGCAGCTTGGGTGCAGTTTCTTATGGCTACACCTTC
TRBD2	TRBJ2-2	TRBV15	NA	CATSRGIAGGVTGELFF	TGTGCCACCAGCAGAGGGATAGCGGGAGGTGTGACCGGGGAGCTGTTTTTT
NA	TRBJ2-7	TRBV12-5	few	CASGPTGHGKQYF	TGTGCTAGTGGCCCAACCGGACATGGAAAGCAGTACTTC
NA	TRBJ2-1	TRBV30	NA	CAWSVLSMNQFF	TGTGCCTGGAGTGTACTCTCTATGAACCAGTTCTTC
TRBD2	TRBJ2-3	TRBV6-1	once	CASSLAGGSTDTQYF	TGTGCCAGCAGTCTAGCGGGGGGAAGCACAGATACGCAGTATTTT
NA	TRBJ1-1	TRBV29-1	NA	CSVRDGNTEAFF	TGCAGCGTGCGGGACGGGAACACTGAAGCTTTCTTT
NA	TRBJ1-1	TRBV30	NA	CAWSVPGSMNTEAFF	TGTGCCTGGAGTGTTCCAGGGTCCATGAACACTGAAGCTTTCTTT
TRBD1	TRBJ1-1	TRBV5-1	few	CASSFDRDTEAFF	TGCGCCAGCAGTTTTGACAGGGACACTGAAGCTTTCTTT
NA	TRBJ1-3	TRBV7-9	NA	CASSLNRVSSPGNTIYF	TGTGCCAGCAGCCTCAACAGGGTCTCCTCCCCTGGAAACACCATATATTTT
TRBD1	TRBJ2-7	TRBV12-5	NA	CASGLAERTGRLARIYEQYF	TGTGCTAGTGGATTGGCCGAACGGACAGGAAGATTGGCCCGTATCTACGAGCAGTACTTC
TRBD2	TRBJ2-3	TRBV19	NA	CASKRLAGGPDTQYF	TGTGCCAGTAAACGCTTAGCGGGAGGGCCAGATACGCAGTATTTT
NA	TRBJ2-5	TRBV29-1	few	CSVEDRKDLLSGTQYF	TGCAGCGTTGAAGATCGGAAGGACTTATTATCGGGGACCCAGTACTTC
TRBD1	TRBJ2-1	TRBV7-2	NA	CASSLYRGDNEQFF	TGTGCCAGCAGCTTATACAGGGGGGACAATGAGCAGTTCTTC
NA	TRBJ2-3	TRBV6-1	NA	CASSEAGGRTDTQYF	TGTGCCAGCAGTGAAGCGGGGGGTCGCACAGATACGCAGTATTTT
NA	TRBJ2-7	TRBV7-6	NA	CASSSGDYEQYF	TGTGCCAGCAGCTCGGGGGACTACGAGCAGTACTTC
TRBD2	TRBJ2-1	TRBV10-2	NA	CASSGVAGYNEQFF	TGCGCCAGCAGTGGGGTAGCGGGCTACAATGAGCAGTTCTTC
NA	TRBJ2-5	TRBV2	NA	CASSVQETQYF	TGTGCCAGCAGTGTTCAGGAGACCCAGTACTTC
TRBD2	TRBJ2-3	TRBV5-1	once	CASSKTSGGAFGTDTQYF	TGCGCCAGCAGCAAGACTAGCGGGGGGGCTTTTGGCACAGATACGCAGTATTTT
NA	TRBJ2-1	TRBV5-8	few	CASSSGWAGYNEQFF	TGTGCCAGCAGCTCCGGTTGGGCAGGGTACAATGAGCAGTTCTTC
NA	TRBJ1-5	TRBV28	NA	CASSPRGVFNQPQHF	TGTGCCAGCAGCCCTCGGGGGGTTTTTAATCAGCCCCAGCATTTT
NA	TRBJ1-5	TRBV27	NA	CASRLRVDSNQPQHF	TGTGCCAGCAGGCTCAGGGTAGATAGCAATCAGCCCCAGCATTTT
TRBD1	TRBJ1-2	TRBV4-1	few	CASSQELTGTGKGYTF	TGCGCCAGCAGCCAAGAATTGACCGGGACAGGCAAGGGCTACACCTTC
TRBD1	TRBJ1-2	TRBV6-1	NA	CASRLTGDRYTF	TGTGCCAGCAGACTGACAGGGGATAGGTACACCTTC
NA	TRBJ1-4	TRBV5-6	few	CASSLLSDNEKLFF	TGTGCCAGCAGCTTGCTCTCAGATAATGAAAAACTGTTTTTT
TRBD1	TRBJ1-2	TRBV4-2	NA	CASSQVQGGDGYTF	TGTGCCAGCAGCCAAGTACAGGGGGGGGATGGCTACACCTTC
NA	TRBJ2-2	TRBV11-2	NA	CASRLQGFTGELFF	TGTGCCAGCAGATTACAGGGATTCACCGGGGAGCTGTTTTTT
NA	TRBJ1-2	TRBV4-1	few	CASSQETTGYGYTF	TGCGCCAGCAGCCAAGAAACAACGGGTTATGGCTACACCTTC
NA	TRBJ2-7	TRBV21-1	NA	CASSKEQGEYEQYF	TGTGCCAGCAGCAAAGAACAGGGTGAATACGAGCAGTACTTC
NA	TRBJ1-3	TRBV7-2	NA	CASSSNRPTAGNTIYF	TGTGCCAGCAGCTCAAATCGGCCGACAGCTGGAAACACCATATATTTT
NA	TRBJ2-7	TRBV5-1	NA	CASSLTRPGSYEQYF	TGCGCCAGCAGCCTTACCAGGCCAGGCTCCTACGAGCAGTACTTC
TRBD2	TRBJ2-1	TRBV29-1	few	CSAGTSGSSYNEQFF	TGCAGCGCAGGGACTAGCGGGAGCTCCTACAATGAGCAGTTCTTC
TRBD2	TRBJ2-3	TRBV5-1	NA	CASSLGSGRSTDTQYF	TGCGCCAGCAGCCTCGGAAGCGGGAGGTCGACAGATACGCAGTATTTT
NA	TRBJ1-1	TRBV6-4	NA	CASSASTANTEAFF	TGTGCCAGCAGTGCTTCGACAGCGAACACTGAAGCTTTCTTT
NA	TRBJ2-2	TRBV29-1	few	CSVEDNRDPGELFF	TGCAGCGTTGAAGATAACAGGGACCCCGGGGAGCTGTTTTTT
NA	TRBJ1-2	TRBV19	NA	CASSRSATEYGYTF	TGTGCCAGTAGTCGGTCCGCGACAGAGTACGGCTACACCTTC
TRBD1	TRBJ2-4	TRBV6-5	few	CASSQGTENIQYF	TGTGCCAGCAGCCAGGGGACAGAGAACATTCAGTACTTC
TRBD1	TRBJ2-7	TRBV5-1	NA	CASSLWRQGTYEQYF	TGCGCCAGCAGCTTGTGGCGACAGGGGACCTACGAGCAGTACTTC
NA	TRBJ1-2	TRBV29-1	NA	CSVDSYNYGYTF	TGCAGCGTCGACAGTTACAACTATGGCTACACCTTC
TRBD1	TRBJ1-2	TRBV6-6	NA	CASSYRQGEIGYTF	TGTGCCAGCAGTTACAGGCAGGGGGAAATTGGCTACACCTTC
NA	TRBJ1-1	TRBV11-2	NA	CASSRDYGAFF	TGTGCCAGCAGCCGGGACTACGGGGCTTTCTTT
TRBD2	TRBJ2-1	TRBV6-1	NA	CASSWTSGGIYEQFF	TGTGCCAGCAGTTGGACTAGCGGGGGTATCTATGAGCAGTTCTTC
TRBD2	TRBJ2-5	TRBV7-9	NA	CASSLASFGLAGETQYF	TGTGCCAGCAGCTTAGCCAGCTTCGGACTAGCGGGGGAGACCCAGTACTTC
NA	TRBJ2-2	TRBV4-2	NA	CASSQVAASDTGELFF	TGTGCCAGCAGCCAAGTAGCCGCCTCGGACACCGGGGAGCTGTTTTTT
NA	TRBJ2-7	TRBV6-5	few	CASSYSGKGGQYF	TGTGCCAGCAGTTATTCGGGAAAAGGTGGGCAGTACTTC
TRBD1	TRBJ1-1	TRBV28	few	CASSLVQGAMNTEAFF	TGTGCCAGCAGTTTAGTTCAGGGGGCAATGAACACTGAAGCTTTCTTT
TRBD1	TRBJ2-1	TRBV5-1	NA	CASSPGGLTGGYNEQFF	TGCGCCAGCAGCCCCGGAGGGTTAACAGGGGGTTACAATGAGCAGTTCTTC
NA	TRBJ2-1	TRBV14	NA	CASSQLAQPNEQFF	TGTGCCAGCAGCCAACTAGCCCAGCCCAATGAGCAGTTCTTC